Listed here are 29 T cell receptor beta chains from one sample, sequenced in a study of T cell repertoires in cytomegalovirus infection. TCRdb re-called the reads with MiXCR, one entry per CDR3 protein. The repertoire consists of more than 150,000 distinct CDR3 sequences, with 15% to 20% occurring once and the leading ten covering roughly 20%. What was sequenced was CD8+ T cells from PBMCs. These receptor sequences come from a human donor in good health (CMV status not recorded). Some clones in this sample may be carry-over from other donors' samples.

J is TRBJ2-7 and V is TRBV30; D gene uncertain. The V gene lost 0 bases and the J gene lost 3 bases, with 6 bases spanning the gap. CDR1 is GTSNPN and CDR2 is SVGIG in the germline V gene (reference sequence). The CDR3 runs to 12 residues. CDR3 in DNA: TGTGCCTGGAGTGTATCTATCTACGAGCAGTACTTC. Amino acids: CAWSVSIYEQYF.

The chain recombines TRBV6-4 with TRBJ2-3, with D uncertain. V lost 0 bases and J 5 bases, leaving 6 bases between the germline ends. CDR3 length equals 13 residues. Germline V gene lookup returns CDR1 MRHNA and CDR2 SNTAGT. CDR3 loop: CASSDSILDTQYF. Written as DNA, the CDR3 is TGTGCCAGCAGTGACTCGATTCTAGATACGCAGTATTTT.

This chain joins TRBV7-6 and TRBJ1-6; 8 bases agree with TRBD1. The V segment lost 7 bases and the J segment 1 base; nucleotides outside the gene matches: 6. Germline loops: CDR1 SGHVS, CDR2 FNYEAQ. CDR3 length: 16 residues. The CDR3 bases are TGTGCCAGCACCGACAGGGGAAGTTCCTATAATTCACCCCTCCACTTT. Amino acids: CASTDRGSSYNSPLHF.

With regard to this clonotype: The junction shows a germline mismatch at one end, possibly a read error. This chain joins TRBV28 and TRBJ2-1, with 9 bases fitting TRBD2. Germline CDR1 and CDR2: MDHEN and SYDVKM. The CDR3 loop spans 15 amino acids. The CDR3 loop is CAGSRGRGSYNEQFF. CDR3 sequence (DNA): TGTGCCGGCAGTCGCGGGAGGGGCTCCTACAATGAGCAGTTCTTC. Together with reference TRBV28 and TRBJ2-1, the CDR3 gives the full variable domain: DVKVTQSSRYLVKRTGEKVFLECVQDMDHENMFWYRQDPGLGLRLIYFSYDVKMKEKGDIPEGYSVSREKKERFSLILESASTNQTSMYLCAGSRGRGSYNEQFFGPGTRLTVL.

The V call is TRBV7-2, the J call TRBJ2-7, with D perhaps matching TRBD1 (5 bases). The V end was cut by 1 base, the J end by 6 bases, with 13 bases between. The germline V gene has CDR1 SGHTA and CDR2 FQGNSA. The CDR3 runs to 14 residues. CDR3 DNA: TGTGCCAGCAGCTTAGACCAGGGTACCGGCGAGCAGTACTTC. It encodes CASSLDQGTGEQYF.

Only a few counts were recorded for this clonotype. J is TRBJ1-3 and V is TRBV20-1; D is unresolved. The V gene lost 3 bases and the J gene lost 1 base, with 10 bases spanning the gap. The CDR3 covers 14 residues. Germline V gives CDR1 DFQATT, CDR2 SNEGSKA (reference sequence). CDR3 bases: TGCAGTGCTAGGGGTCTTGAATCTGGAAACACCATATATTTT. This gives the protein CSARGLESGNTIYF.

This clonotype appeared a few times. The J gene is TRBJ2-1, the V gene TRBV2; weak D call: TRBD2 (6 bases). Germline V gene data show CDR1 as SNHLY and CDR2 as FYNNEI. Between the trimmed V and J ends, which lost 8 bases and 8 bases, there was a span of 16 bases. The CDR3 has 13 residues. This CDR3 is CASRRDGIDEQFF. DNA for the CDR3: TGTGCCAGCCGGCGGGATGGGATCGATGAGCAGTTCTTC.

This clonotype was found a few times. The chain has TRBV6-5 and TRBJ2-3; 8 bases are shared with TRBD1. The CDR3 loop spans 15 amino acids. J lost 1 base, V lost 5 bases, and 5 bases had no gene match. CDR1 and CDR2 (germline): MNHEY, SVGAGI. CDR3 bases: TGTGCCAGCAGTCCAGGGACAGGAGGCACAGATACGCAGTATTTT. Translated, it gives CASSPGTGGTDTQYF.

A few counts support this clonotype. This chain uses TRBV7-2 with TRBJ2-1; D unclear. The CDR3 is 12 amino acids. Germline CDR1 SGHTA, CDR2 FQGNSA. V lost 1 base, J lost 15 bases, and 13 bases lay in between. The CDR3 DNA follows: TGTGCCAGCAGCTTAGGTCCCAACATTCCGTTCTTC. It yields the protein CASSLGPNIPFF.

This clonotype was seen a handful of times. V and J are TRBV7-6 and TRBJ1-1, with 7 bases lining up with TRBD1. V lost 0 bases to trimming and J lost 4 bases; unmatched junction nucleotides: 8. The CDR3 sequence is 16 residues long. Germline CDR1 SGHVS, CDR2 FNYEAQ. CDR3 sequence: CASSLASTGDVTEAFF. The CDR3 bases are TGTGCCAGCAGCTTAGCGTCCACAGGGGACGTCACTGAAGCTTTCTTT.

The rearrangement links TRBV2 to TRBJ2-2; possible D gene TRBD1, 7 bases. Germline V gene data show CDR1 as SNHLY and CDR2 as FYNNEI. V lost 4 bases and J 7 bases, leaving 16 bases between the germline ends. CDR3 size: 15 residues. The CDR3 coding sequence is TGTGCCAGCAGTGGACGGGACAGACTAGACGGGGAGCTGTTTTTT. Translation: CASSGRDRLDGELFF.

CDR3 sequence (DNA): TGTGCCAGCAGCCCCACTAGCGGGAGTGAGACCCAGTACTTC. Translating gives CASSPTSGSETQYF. The gene calls are TRBV11-2 and TRBJ2-5, with 11 nucleotides matching TRBD2. From germline, CDR1 is SGHAT and CDR2 FQNNGV. Trimming took 5 bases from V and 5 from J; bases not matched to a gene: 4. CDR3 length: 14 residues.

This clonotype was observed a few times. This chain links TRBV27 with TRBJ2-7; 8 bases are shared with TRBD1. Trimming removed 5 bases from V and 3 bases from J; junction bases left unmatched: 6. This CDR3 has 14 residues. Germline CDR1 is MNHEY and CDR2 is SMNVEV (reference sequence). The DNA for the CDR3 is TGTGCCAGCAGTCCCGGGACAGGAGTCTACGAGCAGTACTTC. It yields the protein CASSPGTGVYEQYF.

V and J are TRBV7-3 and TRBJ2-7; D not resolved. CDR1 and CDR2 from the germline V gene are SGHTA and FQGTGA. V shed 1 base and J shed 5 bases, with 18 bases lying between them. The CDR3 covers 16 residues. The CDR3 sequence: CASSLKPAESTDEQYF. DNA of the CDR3: TGTGCCAGCAGCTTAAAGCCGGCAGAATCTACCGACGAGCAGTACTTC.

This clonotype was seen a handful of times. The chain links TRBV20-1 to TRBJ2-1, with 10 bases matching TRBD2. The CDR3 length is 15 residues. Trimming at V came to 4 bases and at J to 10 bases, leaving 13 bases not matched to a gene. The germline gives CDR1 DFQATT, CDR2 SNEGSKA (reference sequence). Here the CDR3 reads CSATISGRALGEQFF. Here the CDR3 DNA reads TGCAGTGCTACCATCAGCGGGAGGGCCCTTGGGGAGCAGTTCTTC.

The CDR3 here is CASGLVKAGGPDEQFF. The CDR3 DNA reads as TGTGCTAGTGGTTTGGTTAAAGCGGGAGGGCCAGATGAGCAGTTCTTC. V gene TRBV12-5 combines with J gene TRBJ2-1, with 10 bases identical to TRBD2. J lost 8 bases, V lost 0 bases, and 7 bases had no gene match. Germline lookup yields CDR1 LGHNT and CDR2 FRNRAP. This CDR3 spans 16 amino acids.

This clonotype was picked up a small number of times. The chain links TRBV20-1 to TRBJ1-1; D unresolved. This CDR3 region has 12 residues. Germline loops: CDR1 DFQATT, CDR2 SNEGSKA (reference sequence). Trimming shortened V by 3 bases and J by 4 bases, and 9 bases separated the two germline ends. CDR3 bases: TGCAGTGCTAGTAAGGGCGGCACTGAAGCTTTCTTT. Translation: CSASKGGTEAFF.

The chain uses TRBV10-3 and TRBJ2-7; D uncertain. The CDR3 runs 15 residues. V lost 3 bases to trimming and J lost 0 bases, with 12 bases between them. Germline V gene lookup returns CDR1 ENHRY and CDR2 SYGVKD. The CDR3 bases are TGTGCCATCAGTGATACAGCGCATAGCTCCTACGAGCAGTACTTC. Amino acid sequence: CAISDTAHSSYEQYF.

As DNA, the CDR3 is TGTGCCAGCAGTCTGGTGGCTAGCGGGAGGAACAATGAGCAGTTCTTC. Translation: CASSLVASGRNNEQFF. The chain has TRBV12-3 or TRBV12-4 and TRBJ2-1, with TRBD2 matching 11 bases. The CDR3 is made up of 16 amino acids. V shed 5 bases, J shed 5 bases, and the junction held 8 bases outside the gene matches.

This clonotype was seen a handful of times. The chain employs TRBV4-1 and TRBJ2-7; D not resolved. V lost 1 base and J 3 bases, leaving 13 bases between the germline ends. The CDR3 length is 15 residues. In germline, CDR1 is MGHRA, CDR2 YSYEKL. In DNA, the CDR3 is TGCGCCAGCAGCCAAGTAAACGGTGGAAACTACGAGCAGTACTTC. Its protein is CASSQVNGGNYEQYF.

This clonotype was seen only a few times. This chain connects TRBV6-5 to TRBJ2-5; 8 bases map to TRBD1. The V and J ends lost 4 bases and 5 bases, in that order; junction bases with no gene match: 12. This CDR3 has 16 amino acids. CDR1 is MNHEY and CDR2 is SVGAGI in the germline V gene. CDR3 in amino acids: CASSWGQDYIGETQYF. The DNA for the CDR3 is TGTGCCAGCAGTTGGGGACAGGACTATATCGGGGAGACCCAGTACTTC.

This clonotype has just a few counts. The chain has TRBV7-8 and TRBJ2-5; maybe TRBD1 (6 bases). The V end lost 2 bases, the J end lost 5 bases, and 21 bases lay between the germline ends. CDR1 is SGHVS, CDR2 FQNEAQ, per germline. This CDR3 comprises 17 residues. CDR3 residues: CASSLLPTGTIWETQYF. DNA of the CDR3: TGTGCCAGCAGCTTACTTCCCACAGGGACGATCTGGGAGACCCAGTACTTC.

This chain connects TRBV27 to TRBJ1-2; TRBD1 is a possible D gene (6 bases). Germline values: CDR1 MNHEY, CDR2 SMNVEV (reference sequence). V lost 3 bases to trimming and J lost 6 bases, with 11 bases between them. The CDR3 runs to 13 residues. The CDR3 loop is CASSFGGSHGYTF. CDR3 bases: TGTGCCAGCAGTTTTGGGGGCAGTCATGGCTACACCTTC.

This clonotype was seen more than once but under ten times. The chain is built from TRBV7-9 and TRBJ2-5; 8 bases agree with TRBD1. The junction had 11 bases not matched to a gene; V was cut back by 4 bases and J by 4 bases. CDR1 is SEHNR, CDR2 FQNEAQ, per germline (reference sequence). This CDR3 is 16 amino acids long. The CDR3 spells CASSSQDRGYRETQYF. In nucleotides, the CDR3 is TGTGCCAGCAGCTCACAAGACAGGGGATATAGAGAGACCCAGTACTTC.

This clonotype was seen a handful of times. The chain employs TRBV29-1 and TRBJ2-1; 8 bases line up with TRBD1. J gave up 4 bases and V 1 base, and 6 bases lay outside the gene matches. Germline V gives CDR1 SQVTM, CDR2 ANQGSEA. The length of the CDR3 is 15 residues. This chain's CDR3 is CSVEGTGLGYNEQFF. In DNA form, the CDR3 reads TGCAGCGTTGAAGGGACAGGGCTAGGGTACAATGAGCAGTTCTTC.

This clonotype came up a few times. J is TRBJ2-3 and V is TRBV10-3, with D perhaps matching TRBD2 (6 bases). From germline, CDR1 is ENHRY and CDR2 SYGVKD. Deletions cut 1 base from V and 2 bases from J, with 16 bases between. The length of the CDR3 is 17 residues. For the CDR3, the DNA is TGTGCCATCAGTGAGTTGCTAACCGGGACTGACACAGATACGCAGTATTTT. Its translation is CAISELLTGTDTDTQYF.

The chain is built from TRBV2 and TRBJ2-3; TRBD2 aligns across 10 bases. This CDR3 is built from 15 residues. V lost 7 bases, J lost 3 bases, and 7 bases stayed unmatched. The germline V gene encodes CDR1 SNHLY and CDR2 FYNNEI. CDR3 in amino acids: CASTLTSGETDTQYF. The CDR3 DNA reads as TGTGCCAGCACCCTAACTAGCGGGGAAACAGATACGCAGTATTTT.

This chain links TRBV7-6 with TRBJ2-2; 10 bases align to TRBD2. J gave up 2 bases and V 5 bases, and 8 bases lay outside the gene matches. Per germline, CDR1 SGHVS and CDR2 FNYEAQ. The CDR3 is 17 amino acids. CDR3 sequence: CASSAIAGGLNTGELFF. CDR3 nucleotide sequence: TGTGCCAGCAGCGCCATAGCGGGGGGACTAAACACCGGGGAGCTGTTTTTT.

The genes are TRBV6-2 or TRBV6-3 and TRBJ2-2, with D unresolved. CDR1 and CDR2 from the germline V gene are MNHEY and SVGEGT. CDR3 size: 14 residues. Between the trimmed V and J ends, which lost 5 bases and 1 base, there was a span of 8 bases. CDR3: CASSKTVNTGELFF. CDR3 sequence (DNA): TGTGCCAGCAGTAAGACGGTGAACACCGGGGAGCTGTTTTTT.